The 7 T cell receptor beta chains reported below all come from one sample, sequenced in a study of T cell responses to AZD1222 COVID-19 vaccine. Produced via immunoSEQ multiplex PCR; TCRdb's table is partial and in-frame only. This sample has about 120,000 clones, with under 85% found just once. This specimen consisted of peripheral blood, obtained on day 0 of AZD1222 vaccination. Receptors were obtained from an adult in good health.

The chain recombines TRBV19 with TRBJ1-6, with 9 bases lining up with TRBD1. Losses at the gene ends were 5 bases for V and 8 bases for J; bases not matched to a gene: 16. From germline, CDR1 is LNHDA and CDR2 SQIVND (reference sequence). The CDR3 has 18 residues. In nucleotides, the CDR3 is TGTGCCAGTAGTGTCGGACAGGGGTTTAGGTCAACCGATTCACCCCTCCACTTT. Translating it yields CASSVGQGFRSTDSPLHF. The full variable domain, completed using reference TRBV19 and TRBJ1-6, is DGGITQSPKYLFRKEGQNVTLSCEQNLNHDAMYWYRQDPGQGLRLIYYSQIVNDFQKGDIAEGYSVSREKKESFPLTVTSAQKNPTAFYLCASSVGQGFRSTDSPLHFGNGTRLTVT.

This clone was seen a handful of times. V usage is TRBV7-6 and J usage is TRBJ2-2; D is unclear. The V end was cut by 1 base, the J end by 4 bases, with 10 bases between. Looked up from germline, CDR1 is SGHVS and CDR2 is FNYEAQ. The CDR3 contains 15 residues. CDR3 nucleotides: TGTGCCAGCAGCTTAGTGGGCAGTAGCACCGGGGAGCTGTTTTTT. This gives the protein CASSLVGSSTGELFF.

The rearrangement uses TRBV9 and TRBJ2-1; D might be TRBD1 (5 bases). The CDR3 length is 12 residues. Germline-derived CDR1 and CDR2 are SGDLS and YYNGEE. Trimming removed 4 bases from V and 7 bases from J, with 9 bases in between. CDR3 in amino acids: CASSRRGNEQFF. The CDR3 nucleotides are TGTGCCAGCAGCCGAAGGGGAAATGAGCAGTTCTTC.

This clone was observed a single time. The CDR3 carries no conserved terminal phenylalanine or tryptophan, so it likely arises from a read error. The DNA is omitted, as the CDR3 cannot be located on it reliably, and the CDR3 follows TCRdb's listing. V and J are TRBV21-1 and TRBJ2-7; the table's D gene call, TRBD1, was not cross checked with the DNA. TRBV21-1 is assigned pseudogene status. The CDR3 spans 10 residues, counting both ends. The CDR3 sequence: CANNRKPTTL.

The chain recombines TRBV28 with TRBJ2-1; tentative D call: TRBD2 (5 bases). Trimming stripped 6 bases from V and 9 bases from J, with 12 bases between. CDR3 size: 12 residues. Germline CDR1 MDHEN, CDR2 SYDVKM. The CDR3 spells CASRAAIGEQFF. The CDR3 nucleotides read TGTGCCAGCAGAGCGGCAATCGGTGAGCAGTTCTTC.

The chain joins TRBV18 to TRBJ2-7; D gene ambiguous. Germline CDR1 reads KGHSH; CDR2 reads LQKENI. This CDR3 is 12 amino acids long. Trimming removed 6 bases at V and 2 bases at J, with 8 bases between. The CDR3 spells CASSGGTYEQYF. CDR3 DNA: TGTGCCAGCTCCGGTGGAACCTACGAGCAGTACTTC.

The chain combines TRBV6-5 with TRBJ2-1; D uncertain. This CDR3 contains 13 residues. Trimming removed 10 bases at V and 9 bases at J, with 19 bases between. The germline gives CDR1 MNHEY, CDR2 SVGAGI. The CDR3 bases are TGTGCCACCACCACTAAGCTCAGCGCTGAGCAGTTCTTC. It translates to CATTTKLSAEQFF.